Here is one T cell receptor (beta chain) with its context. The CDR3 contains 15 residues. Germline V gene lookup returns CDR1 LNHNV and CDR2 YYDKDF (reference sequence). Trimming took off 2 bases at V and 0 bases at J, with 11 bases between the two ends. The source of the sample is a study of cytomegalovirus exposure and HLA in healthy donors. In the PCR, 60 Vbeta and 13 Jbeta primers were used. The protocol was immunoSEQ multiplex PCR, while the TCRdb copy is restricted to in-frame clones and leaves out a portion. Its table lists about 130,000 clones. The sample comprised PBMCs. This rearrangement joins TRBV15 to TRBJ2-7, with a possible D match to TRBD1 (6 bases). This receptor was obtained from a man in his forties or fifties in good health and CMV-seronegative. The CDR3 loop reads CATSRSGTSSYEQYF. The CDR3 coding sequence is TGTGCCACCAGCAGATCCGGGACAAGCTCCTACGAGCAGTACTTC.